The clone carrying this T cell receptor (beta chain) was seen a few times. What it recognizes is unknown. This CDR3 region has 15 residues. V was clipped by 6 bases and J by 4 bases, with 19 bases between them. CDR1 MDHEN and CDR2 SYDVKM come from the germline V gene. This sample is part of a study of response to subunit inactivated influenza vaccine. The study, taken as a whole, reports: The authors suggested that few new T cells are recruited per seasonal influenza vaccination.

TCRdb ran MiXCR on the RT-PCR reads and lists one entry per CDR3 protein. In the table there are approximately 500,000 distinct CDR3 sequences, approximately 12% of which are singletons. The clonotype was recovered from a man aged 45-60 years who received an inactivated influenza vaccine. The V call is TRBV28, the J call TRBJ2-7; possibly TRBD1 or TRBD2 for D (5 bases each). This specimen consisted of PBMCs from blood, obtained roughly 47 days after vaccination. The CDR3 DNA sequence: TGTGCCAGCAGCGCCCCGACAGAGGGAAGATACGAGCAGTACTTC. It translates to CASSAPTEGRYEQYF. The full variable domain, in which reference TRBV28 and TRBJ2-7 provide the parts outside the CDR3, is DVKVTQSSRYLVKRTGEKVFLECVQDMDHENMFWYRQDPGLGLRLIYFSYDVKMKEKGDIPEGYSVSREKKERFSLILESASTNQTSMYLCASSAPTEGRYEQYFGPGTRLTVT.